This TCR beta chain derives from a study of cytomegalovirus exposure and HLA in healthy donors. Findings of the study overall: While the bulk of TCR sequences proved rare, some public TCRs turned up in many donors.

Comment on this clone: Its antigen is not known.

The PCR employed 60 Vbeta primers together with 13 Jbeta primers. Profiling relied on immunoSEQ multiplex PCR, and the TCRdb table lists in-frame clones only, not all of them. The sample shows approximately 210,000 clones, around 79% of them seen only once. The germline CDR1 and CDR2 sequences are SGDLS and YYNGEE. V lost 7 bases and J 4 bases, leaving 17 bases between the germline ends. CDR3 length: 15 residues. Sample: PBMCs. The receptor was isolated from a male donor in good health and CMV-seropositive. The V and J genes are TRBV9 and TRBJ2-2; D remains unclear. CDR3 sequence (DNA): TGTGCCAGCTGCTGGCGAGAGGTGGGCACCGGGGAGCTGTTTTTT. Its protein product is CASCWREVGTGELFF.